Below are 7 T cell receptor beta chains sequenced from a single sample in a study of T cell responses to AZD1222 COVID-19 vaccine. TCRdb's table, derived via immunoSEQ multiplex PCR, lists solely in-frame clones and lacks some. The sample lists roughly 100,000 clones, 89% occurring once. The sequencing here drew on peripheral blood, taken 28 days after the second AZD1222 dose. The receptors derive from an adult who received the AZD1222 COVID-19 vaccine.

This chain joins TRBV6-5 and TRBJ2-5; the match to TRBD1 covers 7 bases. The ends lost 7 bases at V and 4 bases at J; junction bases unmatched: 9. Germline V gene sequence: CDR1 MNHEY, CDR2 SVGAGI. This CDR3 is built from 14 residues. The CDR3 sequence is CASIVGGSLETQYF. The CDR3 nucleotides are TGTGCCAGCATAGTAGGGGGCAGTTTAGAGACCCAGTACTTC.

The chain employs TRBV18 and TRBJ1-2, with 7 bases aligning to TRBD1. The CDR3 length is 14 residues. From germline, CDR1 is KGHSH and CDR2 LQKENI. The V and J ends lost 0 bases and 8 bases, in that order; junction bases with no gene match: 6. DNA of the CDR3: TGTGCCAGCTCACCACCGGACAGGCAAAGCGGCTACACCTTC. Encoded protein: CASSPPDRQSGYTF.

This clone was recorded only once. The chain recombines TRBV24-1 with TRBJ2-1; D remains unclear. V lost 3 bases and J 5 bases, leaving 13 bases between the germline ends. The CDR3 has 15 amino acids. Per germline, CDR1 KGHDR and CDR2 SFDVKD. The CDR3 nucleotides are TGTGCCACCAGTGATATAGCCACAGTGGACAATGAGCAGTTCTTC. Translation: CATSDIATVDNEQFF.

The chain uses TRBV7-9 and TRBJ1-2; TRBD1 matches 12 bases. Unmatched junction bases numbered 4, after V lost 0 bases and J lost 8 bases. Germline loops: CDR1 SEHNR, CDR2 FQNEAQ (reference sequence). The CDR3 runs to 15 residues. CDR3 DNA: TGTGCCAGCAGCTTAGCGGGGACAGGGGGCGTCGGCTACACCTTC. It codes for CASSLAGTGGVGYTF.

The genes are TRBV6-5 and TRBJ2-4; D may correspond to TRBD1 or TRBD2 (5 bases each). Germline V gene lookup returns CDR1 MNHEY and CDR2 SVGAGI. This CDR3 spans 13 amino acids. The ends were cut back, 8 bases at V and 1 base at J, with 9 bases in the middle. CDR3 sequence reads: CASGDVAKNIQYF. The CDR3 nucleotides are TGTGCCAGCGGGGACGTTGCCAAAAACATTCAGTACTTC.

The chain has TRBV2 and TRBJ1-5; a possible D gene is TRBD1 (6 bases). The germline V gene has CDR1 SNHLY and CDR2 FYNNEI. The germline V and J ends were trimmed by 4 bases and 0 bases, with 10 bases remaining between them. CDR3 size: 15 residues. CDR3 amino acids: CASSVGRGSNQPQHF. In DNA, the CDR3 is TGTGCCAGCAGTGTCGGCAGGGGTAGCAATCAGCCCCAGCATTTT.

The chain combines TRBV6-2 or TRBV6-3 with TRBJ2-7; D not certain. The germline gives CDR1 MNHEY, CDR2 SVGEGT. The V end lost 4 bases, the J end lost 2 bases, and 12 bases lay between the germline ends. This CDR3 is built from 14 residues. Written as DNA, the CDR3 is TGTGCCAGCAGTTGGTGGAGATGGACCTACGAGCAGTACTTC. As protein: CASSWWRWTYEQYF.